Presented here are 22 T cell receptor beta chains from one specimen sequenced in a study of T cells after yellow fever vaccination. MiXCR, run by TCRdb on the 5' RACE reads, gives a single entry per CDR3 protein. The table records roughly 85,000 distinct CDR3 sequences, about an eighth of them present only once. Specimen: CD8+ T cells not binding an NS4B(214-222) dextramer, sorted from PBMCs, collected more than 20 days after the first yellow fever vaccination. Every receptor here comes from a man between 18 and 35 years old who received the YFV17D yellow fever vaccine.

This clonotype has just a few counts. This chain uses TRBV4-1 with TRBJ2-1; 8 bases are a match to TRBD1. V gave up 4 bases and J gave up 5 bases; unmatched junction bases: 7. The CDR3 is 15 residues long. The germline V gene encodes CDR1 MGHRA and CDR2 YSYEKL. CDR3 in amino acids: CASSLPGQVNNEQFF. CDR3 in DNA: TGCGCCAGCAGCCTTCCGGGACAGGTTAACAATGAGCAGTTCTTC.

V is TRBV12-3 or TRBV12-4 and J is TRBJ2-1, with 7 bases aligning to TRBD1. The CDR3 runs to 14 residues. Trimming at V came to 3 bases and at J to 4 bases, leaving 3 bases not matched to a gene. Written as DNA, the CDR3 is TGTGCCAGCAGTTTTGTGGGACAGTACAATGAGCAGTTCTTC. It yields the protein CASSFVGQYNEQFF.

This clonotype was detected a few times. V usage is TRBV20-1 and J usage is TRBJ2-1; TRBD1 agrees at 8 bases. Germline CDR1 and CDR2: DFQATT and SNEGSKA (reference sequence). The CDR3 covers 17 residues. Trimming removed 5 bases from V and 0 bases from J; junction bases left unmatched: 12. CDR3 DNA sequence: TGCAGTGCTGAGGTACCGGGACAGGTTAGCTCCTACAATGAGCAGTTCTTC. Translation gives CSAEVPGQVSSYNEQFF.

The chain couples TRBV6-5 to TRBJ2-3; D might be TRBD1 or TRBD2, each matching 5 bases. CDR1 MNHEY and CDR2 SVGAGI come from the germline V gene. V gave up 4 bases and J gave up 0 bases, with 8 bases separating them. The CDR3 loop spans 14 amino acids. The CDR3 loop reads CASSFWDSTDTQYF. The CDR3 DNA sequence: TGTGCCAGCAGTTTCTGGGACAGCACAGATACGCAGTATTTT.

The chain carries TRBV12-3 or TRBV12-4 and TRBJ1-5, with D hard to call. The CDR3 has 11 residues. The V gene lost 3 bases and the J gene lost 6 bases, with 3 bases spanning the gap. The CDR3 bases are TGTGCCAGCAGTTTGGGTCAGCCCCAGCATTTT. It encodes CASSLGQPQHF.

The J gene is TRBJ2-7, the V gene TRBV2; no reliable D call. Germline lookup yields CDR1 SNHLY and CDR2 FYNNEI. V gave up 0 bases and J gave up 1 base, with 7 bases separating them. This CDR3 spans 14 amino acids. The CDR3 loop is CASSEAWVSYEQYV. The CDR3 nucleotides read TGTGCCAGCAGTGAAGCATGGGTTTCCTACGAGCAGTACGTC.

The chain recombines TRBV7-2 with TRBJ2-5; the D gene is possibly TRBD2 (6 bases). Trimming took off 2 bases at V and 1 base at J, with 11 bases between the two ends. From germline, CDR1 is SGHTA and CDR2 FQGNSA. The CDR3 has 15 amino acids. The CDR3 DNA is TGTGCCAGCAGCTTATTCCTAGCGAGCCAAGAGACCCAGTACTTC. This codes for CASSLFLASQETQYF.

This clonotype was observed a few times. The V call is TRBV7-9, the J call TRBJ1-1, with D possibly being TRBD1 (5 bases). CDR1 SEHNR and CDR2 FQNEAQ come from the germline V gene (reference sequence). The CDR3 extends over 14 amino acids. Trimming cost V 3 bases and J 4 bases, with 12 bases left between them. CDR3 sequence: CASSLVGDRTEAFF. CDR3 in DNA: TGTGCCAGCAGCTTGGTGGGGGATCGCACTGAAGCTTTCTTT.

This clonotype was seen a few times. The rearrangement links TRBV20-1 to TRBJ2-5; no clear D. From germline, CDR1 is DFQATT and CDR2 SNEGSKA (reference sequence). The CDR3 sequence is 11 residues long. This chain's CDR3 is CTQDLQETQYF. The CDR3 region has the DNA TGCACGCAGGATTTGCAAGAGACCCAGTACTTC.

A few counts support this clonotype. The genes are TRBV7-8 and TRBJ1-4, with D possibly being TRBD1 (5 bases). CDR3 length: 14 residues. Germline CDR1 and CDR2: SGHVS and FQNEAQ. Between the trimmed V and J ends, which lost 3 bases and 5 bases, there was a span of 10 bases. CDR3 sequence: CASSFGGDNEKLFF. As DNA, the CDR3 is TGTGCCAGCAGCTTTGGGGGAGACAATGAAAAACTGTTTTTT.

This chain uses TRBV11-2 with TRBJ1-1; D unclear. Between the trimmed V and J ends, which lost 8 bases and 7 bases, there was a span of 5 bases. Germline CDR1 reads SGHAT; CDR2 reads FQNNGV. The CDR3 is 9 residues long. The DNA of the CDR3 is TGTGCCAGCGGTTTTGAAGCTTTCTTT. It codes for CASGFEAFF.

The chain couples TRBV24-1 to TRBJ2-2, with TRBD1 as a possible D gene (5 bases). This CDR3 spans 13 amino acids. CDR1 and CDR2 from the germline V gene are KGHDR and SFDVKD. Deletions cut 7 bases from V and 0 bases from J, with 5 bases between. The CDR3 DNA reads TGTGCCACCAGGACAGCGAACACCGGGGAGCTGTTTTTT. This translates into CATRTANTGELFF.

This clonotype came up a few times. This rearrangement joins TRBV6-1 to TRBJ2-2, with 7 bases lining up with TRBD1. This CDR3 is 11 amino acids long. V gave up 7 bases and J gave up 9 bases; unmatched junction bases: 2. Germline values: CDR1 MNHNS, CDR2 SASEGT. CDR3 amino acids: CASKGARELFF. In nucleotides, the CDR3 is TGTGCCAGCAAGGGGGCCAGGGAGCTGTTTTTT.

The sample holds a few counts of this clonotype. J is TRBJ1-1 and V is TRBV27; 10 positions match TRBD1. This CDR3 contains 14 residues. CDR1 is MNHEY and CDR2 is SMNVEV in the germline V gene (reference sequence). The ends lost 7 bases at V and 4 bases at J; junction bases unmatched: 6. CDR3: CASTETGGSTEAFF. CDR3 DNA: TGTGCCAGCACCGAGACAGGGGGCAGCACTGAAGCTTTCTTT.

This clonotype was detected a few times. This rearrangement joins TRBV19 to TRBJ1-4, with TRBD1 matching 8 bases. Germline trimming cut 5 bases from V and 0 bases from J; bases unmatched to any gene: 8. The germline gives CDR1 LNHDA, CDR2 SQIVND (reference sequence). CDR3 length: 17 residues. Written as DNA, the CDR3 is TGTGCCAGTAGTCGACAGGGGCCCCTTGCAACTAATGAAAAACTGTTTTTT. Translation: CASSRQGPLATNEKLFF.

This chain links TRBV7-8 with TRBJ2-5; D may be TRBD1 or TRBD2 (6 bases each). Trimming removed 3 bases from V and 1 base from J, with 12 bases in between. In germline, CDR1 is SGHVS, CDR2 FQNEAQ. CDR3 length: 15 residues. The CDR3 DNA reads TGTGCCAGCAGCTTTCAACGGGGGCCCCAAGAGACCCAGTACTTC. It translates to CASSFQRGPQETQYF. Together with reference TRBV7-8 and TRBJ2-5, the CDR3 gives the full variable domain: GAGVSQSPRYKVAKRGQDVALRCDPISGHVSLFWYQQALGQGPEFLTYFQNEAQLDKSGLPSDRFFAERPEGSVSTLKIQRTQQEDSAVYLCASSFQRGPQETQYFGPGTRLLVL.

Here the CDR3 reads CASSLGTGAGEQYV. In nucleotides, the CDR3 is TGTGCCAGCAGCTTGGGTACAGGGGCTGGCGAGCAGTACGTC. The chain is built from TRBV7-9 and TRBJ2-7; 7 positions agree with TRBD1. CDR3 length equals 14 residues. J gave up 6 bases and V 3 bases, and 8 bases lay outside the gene matches. CDR1 and CDR2 (germline): SEHNR, FQNEAQ (reference sequence).

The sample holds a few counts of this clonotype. CDR3 residues: CASSPVHRENTGELFF. As DNA, the CDR3 is TGTGCCAGCTCACCAGTACACAGGGAGAACACCGGGGAGCTGTTTTTT. The rearrangement joins TRBV18 to TRBJ2-2; tentative D call: TRBD1 (6 bases). This CDR3 spans 16 amino acids. Germline lookup yields CDR1 KGHSH and CDR2 LQKENI. Trimming left V 2 bases short and J 1 base short, with 11 bases between.

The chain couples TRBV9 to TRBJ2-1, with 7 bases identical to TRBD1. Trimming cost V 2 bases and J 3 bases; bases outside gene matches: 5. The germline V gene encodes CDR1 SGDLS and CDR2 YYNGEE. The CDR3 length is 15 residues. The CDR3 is CASSVGQVNYNEQFF. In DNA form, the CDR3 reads TGTGCCAGCAGCGTCGGACAGGTCAACTACAATGAGCAGTTCTTC.

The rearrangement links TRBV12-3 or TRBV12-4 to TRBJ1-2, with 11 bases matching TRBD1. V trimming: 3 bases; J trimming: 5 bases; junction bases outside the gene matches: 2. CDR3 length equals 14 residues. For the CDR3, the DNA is TGTGCCAGCAGTTTTGGGGACAGGGGGTATGGCTACACCTTC. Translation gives CASSFGDRGYGYTF.

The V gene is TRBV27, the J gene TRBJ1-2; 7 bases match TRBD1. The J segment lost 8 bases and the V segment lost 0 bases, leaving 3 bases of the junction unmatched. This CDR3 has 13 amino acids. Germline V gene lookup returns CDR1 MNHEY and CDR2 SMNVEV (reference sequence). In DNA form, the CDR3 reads TGTGCCAGCAGTTTATCGACAGGGATAGGCTACACCTTC. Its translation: CASSLSTGIGYTF.

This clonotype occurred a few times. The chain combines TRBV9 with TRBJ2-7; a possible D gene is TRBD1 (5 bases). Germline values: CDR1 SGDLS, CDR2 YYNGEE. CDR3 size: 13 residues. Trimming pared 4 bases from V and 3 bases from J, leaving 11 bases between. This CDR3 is CASSHPDSYEQYF. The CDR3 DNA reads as TGTGCCAGCAGCCATCCTGACAGCTACGAGCAGTACTTC.